This passage covers 18 T cell receptor beta chains from one sample sequenced in a study of T cells after yellow fever vaccination. TCRdb re-called the 5' RACE reads with MiXCR, one entry per CDR3 protein. The sample holds 300,000 to 350,000 distinct CDR3 sequences; around 4.4% are singletons and the top ten take roughly a fifth. The sample in question was PBMCs, obtained 15 days after the yellow fever booster vaccination. The receptor set was obtained from a man aged 18 to 29 who received the YFV17D yellow fever vaccine.

This clonotype was counted ten times or more. This rearrangement joins TRBV5-6 to TRBJ1-1; no firm D call. The CDR3 is made up of 14 amino acids. Germline V CDR1 and CDR2: SGHDT, YYEEEE. The V and J ends lost 2 bases and 5 bases respectively, with 13 bases between them. Here the CDR3 DNA reads TGTGCCAGCAGCTTAGCGTCCCCATGGACTGAAGCTTTCTTT. Protein sequence: CASSLASPWTEAFF.

There are a few counts of this clonotype. The chain joins TRBV10-3 to TRBJ1-6; perhaps TRBD1 as D (5 bases). The CDR3 covers 18 residues. CDR1 and CDR2 from the germline V gene are ENHRY and SYGVKD. The V and J ends lost 0 bases and 0 bases respectively, with 12 bases between them. CDR3 DNA: TGTGCCATCAGTGAGTCCAGCGGGGGGAGCTCCTATAATTCACCCCTCCACTTT. This encodes CAISESSGGSSYNSPLHF.

V gene TRBV7-2 combines with J gene TRBJ2-3; D is uncertain. The V and J ends lost 5 bases and 2 bases respectively, with 14 bases between them. CDR1 and CDR2 from the germline V gene are SGHTA and FQGNSA. The CDR3 is 15 residues long. The CDR3 sequence is CASSLLGLFTDTQYF. In DNA form, the CDR3 reads TGTGCCAGCAGCCTCCTCGGTTTGTTCACAGATACGCAGTATTTT.

This clonotype was picked up many times. The chain couples TRBV10-3 to TRBJ2-1; TRBD2 aligns across 9 bases. V was clipped by 3 bases and J by 7 bases; unmatched bases: 7. Germline assignment: CDR1 ENHRY and CDR2 SYGVKD. This CDR3 spans 15 amino acids. The CDR3 loop reads CAISEKSGGSNEQFF. The DNA of the CDR3 is TGTGCCATCAGTGAAAAGAGCGGGGGGAGTAATGAGCAGTTCTTC.

This clonotype was observed many times. The chain carries TRBV6-6 and TRBJ2-7; D is unclear. Trimming cost V 4 bases and J 3 bases, with 13 bases left between them. The CDR3 consists of 14 residues. The germline V gene encodes CDR1 MNHNY and CDR2 SVGAGI (reference sequence). In DNA form, the CDR3 reads TGTGCCAGCAGTTTTTCCAAGGGTGACTACGAGCAGTACTTC. Translated, it gives CASSFSKGDYEQYF.

This clonotype has ten or more counts. This chain links TRBV12-3 or TRBV12-4 with TRBJ2-7; TRBD1 might be the D (5 bases). The ends were cut back, 1 base at V and 3 bases at J, with 10 bases in the middle. CDR3 length: 14 amino acids. The CDR3, as DNA: TGTGCCAGCAGTTTAGGTGCAGGGTTCTACGAGCAGTACTTC. This gives the protein CASSLGAGFYEQYF.

There are many counts of this clonotype. The chain couples TRBV9 to TRBJ2-3; D may be TRBD2 (5 bases). The CDR3 is 15 amino acids. CDR1 is SGDLS, CDR2 YYNGEE, per germline. Trimming removed 4 bases from V and 0 bases from J, with 12 bases in between. CDR3 protein: CASSPSERSTDTQYF. The CDR3 DNA is TGTGCCAGCAGCCCCTCGGAGCGGAGCACAGATACGCAGTATTTT.

V and J are TRBV6-1 and TRBJ2-3; 9 bases agree with TRBD2. Germline CDR1 reads MNHNS; CDR2 reads SASEGT. V trimming: 11 bases; J trimming: 0 bases; junction bases outside the gene matches: 15. This CDR3 has 17 amino acids. CDR3 loop: CAVLGGAGGLSTDTQYF. The CDR3, as DNA: TGTGCCGTCCTCGGTGGAGCGGGGGGACTCAGCACAGATACGCAGTATTTT.

The J gene is TRBJ2-2, the V gene TRBV11-1, with 7 nucleotides matching TRBD2. V lost 2 bases and J lost 0; bases outside the gene matches: 3. Germline V gene data show CDR1 as SGHAT and CDR2 as FQDESV (reference sequence). The CDR3 has 16 amino acids. The DNA for the CDR3 is TGTGCCAGCAGCTTATCTCGGGGGGCGAACACCGGGGAGCTGTTTTTT. This gives the protein CASSLSRGANTGELFF.

This clonotype was seen a few times. The V call is TRBV7-9, the J call TRBJ2-1; 14 positions match TRBD2. This CDR3 is 15 amino acids long. V lost 6 bases and J lost 8; bases outside the gene matches: 6. Germline V gene data show CDR1 as SEHNR and CDR2 as FQNEAQ (reference sequence). The CDR3 protein is CASRVGLAGVYEQFF. DNA of the CDR3: TGTGCCAGCAGGGTGGGACTAGCGGGGGTCTATGAGCAGTTCTTC.

This clonotype was counted ten times or more. The chain has TRBV7-6 and TRBJ2-3; D is uncertain. CDR3 size: 15 residues. Germline V gene data show CDR1 as SGHVS and CDR2 as FNYEAQ. Trimming stripped 5 bases from V and 4 bases from J, with 16 bases between. For the CDR3, the DNA is TGTGCCAGCAGCCTATGGGCAGGTGAAGCAGATACGCAGTATTTT. It encodes CASSLWAGEADTQYF.

This clonotype has a count of ten or more. This rearrangement joins TRBV20-1 to TRBJ2-1; D possibly corresponds to TRBD2 (9 bases). This CDR3 has 16 amino acids. The V gene's germline CDR1 is DFQATT and CDR2 SNEGSKA (reference sequence). V was trimmed by 6 bases and J by 0 bases, leaving 18 bases between them. CDR3 DNA: TGCAGTGCCGGACAGGGACTAGCTCCCTCCTACAATGAGCAGTTCTTC. The encoded protein is CSAGQGLAPSYNEQFF.

This clonotype was picked up many times. The CDR3 DNA sequence: TGCGCCAGCAGCCCTTTAGGGCCGTTAGGTGAAAAACTGTTTTTT. The encoded protein is CASSPLGPLGEKLFF. The chain joins TRBV5-1 to TRBJ1-4; D is unclear. The CDR3 is 15 residues long. V was clipped by 4 bases and J by 7 bases, with 17 bases between them. CDR1 is SGHRS and CDR2 is YFSETQ in the germline V gene.

The table lists this clonotype with many counts. The rearrangement links TRBV12-3 or TRBV12-4 to TRBJ1-5; possible D gene TRBD1, 5 bases. The CDR3 covers 14 residues. V was clipped by 6 bases and J by 6 bases, with 15 bases between them. The CDR3 protein is CASRGSGSSQPQHF. CDR3 coding DNA: TGTGCCAGCAGGGGTTCAGGGTCGAGTCAGCCCCAGCATTTT.

In its sample, this clonotype was seen a few times. The genes are TRBV28 and TRBJ2-5; D is uncertain. The V and J ends lost 2 bases and 3 bases respectively, with 7 bases between them. This CDR3 contains 13 residues. Germline V gene data show CDR1 as MDHEN and CDR2 as SYDVKM. The CDR3 spells CASSLDFKETQYF. CDR3 in DNA: TGTGCCAGCAGTTTAGACTTCAAAGAGACCCAGTACTTC.

This clonotype came up a few times. The rearrangement joins TRBV7-2 to TRBJ1-1; D unresolved. This CDR3 contains 12 residues. The ends were cut back, 5 bases at V and 8 bases at J, with 12 bases in the middle. CDR1 SGHTA and CDR2 FQGNSA come from the germline V gene. For the CDR3, the DNA is TGTGCCAGCAGCAAAACCGGGGTCGAAGCTTTCTTT. This encodes CASSKTGVEAFF.

The chain is built from TRBV20-1 and TRBJ2-3; no definite D call. This CDR3 region has 15 residues. Trimming took off 0 bases at V and 1 base at J, with 11 bases between the two ends. Per germline, CDR1 DFQATT and CDR2 SNEGSKA (reference sequence). CDR3 sequence: CSARDPSVGTDTQYF. The DNA of the CDR3 is TGCAGTGCTAGAGATCCCAGCGTTGGCACAGATACGCAGTATTTT.

In its sample, this clonotype was seen a few times. The chain couples TRBV4-2 to TRBJ2-7; D not certain. The V end was cut by 0 bases, the J end by 2 bases, with 11 bases between. The CDR3 consists of 15 residues. The germline V gene has CDR1 LGHNA and CDR2 YNFKEQ. The CDR3 loop reads CASSQDPQVPYEQYF. CDR3 in DNA: TGTGCCAGCAGCCAAGATCCCCAGGTTCCCTACGAGCAGTACTTC.